One and the same sample provided the 3 T cell receptor beta chains below, sequenced in a study of OX40 agonist ivuxolimab in advanced cancers. Method: immunoSEQ multiplex PCR; TCRdb's copy keeps in-frame clones and lacks some. The sample holds about 64,000 clones, roughly 90% seen once. Specimen: CD4+ or CD8+ T cells sorted from blood, collected in a trial of the OX40 agonist ivuxolimab. Receptor source: an adult with an advanced solid tumor such as melanoma, head and neck, liver or kidney cancer.

This clone was seen once. J is TRBJ1-2 and V is TRBV29-1; D gene uncertain. CDR3 length equals 10 residues. Germline-derived CDR1 and CDR2 are SQVTM and ANQGSEA. The V end was cut by 4 bases, the J end by 8 bases, with 8 bases between. This CDR3 is CSVATMGYTF. The CDR3 bases are TGCAGCGTTGCGACGATGGGCTACACCTTC.

This clone was detected once. This chain links TRBV9 with TRBJ2-1; D is possibly TRBD2 (6 bases). The V end was cut by 3 bases, the J end by 2 bases, with 12 bases between. The CDR3 is made up of 15 amino acids. The germline V gene has CDR1 SGDLS and CDR2 YYNGEE. The CDR3 loop is CASSAGTLAYNEQFF. In DNA form, the CDR3 reads TGTGCCAGCAGCGCGGGGACTCTGGCCTACAATGAGCAGTTCTTC.

This chain links TRBV28 with TRBJ1-5; D unresolved. V lost 6 bases, J lost 3 bases, and 15 bases lay in between. Germline assignment: CDR1 MDHEN and CDR2 SYDVKM. The CDR3 length is 15 residues. The CDR3: CASSPHSPYNQPQHF. The CDR3 nucleotides are TGTGCCAGCAGCCCCCACAGCCCTTACAATCAGCCCCAGCATTTT.